This T cell receptor beta chain was sequenced during a study of OX40 agonist ivuxolimab in advanced cancers. Remarks on this clone: No antigen is known for it.

Using immunoSEQ multiplex PCR, the repertoire was profiled, and TCRdb retains in-frame clones only, with some absent. The sample consists of about 58,000 clones, about 90% of them appearing once. The CDR3 is made up of 13 amino acids. Trimming pared 5 bases from V and 8 bases from J, leaving 13 bases between. From germline, CDR1 is LGHNA and CDR2 YNFKEQ. Study observations and caveats: The CD4+ and CD8+ T cells in the blood had expanded clonally by week 6 at 0.1 to 3.0 mg/kg.

The chain joins TRBV4-2 to TRBJ2-1; D not certain. The source of this sequence is an adult with an advanced solid tumor such as melanoma, head and neck, liver or kidney cancer. The source material was CD4+ or CD8+ T cells sorted from blood, sampled in a trial of the OX40 agonist ivuxolimab. CDR3 loop: CASSVGLGDEQFF. CDR3 DNA: TGTGCCAGCAGCGTGGGCCTGGGCGATGAGCAGTTCTTC.